A single sample gave rise to the 18 T cell receptor beta chains below, sequenced in a study of blood T cell repertoires in COVID-19. Assay used: immunoSEQ multiplex PCR; TCRdb lists only in-frame clones, some missing. The table has roughly 110,000 clones, around 89% seen once. Input material: peripheral blood. The receptors here all came from a man aged 45-65 years with active or convalescent COVID-19.

The V gene is TRBV7-2, the J gene TRBJ2-1, with 7 bases aligning to TRBD2. Germline lookup yields CDR1 SGHTA and CDR2 FQGNSA. V lost 5 bases and J lost 7; bases outside the gene matches: 8. The CDR3 has 14 residues. As DNA, the CDR3 is TGTGCCAGCAGCCTTATGCGGGAGTGGAATGAGCAGTTCTTC. This encodes CASSLMREWNEQFF. Complete variable domain (other parts from reference TRBV7-2 and TRBJ2-1): GAGVSQSPSNKVTEKGKDVELRCDPISGHTALYWYRQSLGQGLEFLIYFQGNSAPDKSGLPSDRFSAERTGGSVSTLTIQRTQQEDSAVYLCASSLMREWNEQFFGPGTRLTVL.

V usage is TRBV4-1 and J usage is TRBJ1-5; D uncertain. CDR1 MGHRA and CDR2 YSYEKL come from the germline V gene. Trimming stripped 1 base from V and 4 bases from J, with 11 bases between. The CDR3 totals 15 residues. In DNA form, the CDR3 reads TGCGCCAGCAGCCAAGTCATCCAGTATAATCAGCCCCAGCATTTT. Translated: CASSQVIQYNQPQHF.

The gene calls are TRBV19 and TRBJ2-7; the D gene is possibly TRBD2 (6 bases). V gave up 3 bases and J gave up 2 bases, with 11 bases separating them. The V gene's germline CDR1 is LNHDA and CDR2 SQIVND (reference sequence). CDR3 length: 14 residues. The CDR3 nucleotides are TGTGCCAGTAGTATCGGGGGTTACACCTACGAGCAGTACTTC. Encoded protein: CASSIGGYTYEQYF.

In DNA, the CDR3 is TGTGCCAGCAGTTTCACCGGGACCGGGAGAGAGACCCAGTACTTC. Amino acid sequence: CASSFTGTGRETQYF. V gene TRBV28 combines with J gene TRBJ2-5, with D possibly matching TRBD2 (6 bases). The germline V gene encodes CDR1 MDHEN and CDR2 SYDVKM. V lost 3 bases to trimming and J lost 4 bases, with 15 bases between them. The CDR3 is made up of 15 amino acids.

V and J are TRBV27 and TRBJ1-1, with 8 bases lining up with TRBD1. The CDR3 is 16 amino acids. CDR1 is MNHEY and CDR2 is SMNVEV in the germline V gene (reference sequence). The V segment lost 2 bases and the J segment 1 base; nucleotides outside the gene matches: 6. The CDR3 loop is CASSLGPGTGNTEAFF. The CDR3 coding sequence is TGTGCCAGCAGTTTAGGCCCCGGGACAGGGAACACTGAAGCTTTCTTT.

The count of this clone is one. This sequence joins TRBV28 and TRBJ1-4, with a weak D call TRBD1 (6 bases). This CDR3 region has 16 residues. Germline CDR1 MDHEN, CDR2 SYDVKM. V lost 5 bases, J lost 6 bases, and 19 bases lay in between. CDR3 nucleotide sequence: TGTGCCAGCAGTACTGCTTTACAGGGTCTCGATGAAAAACTGTTTTTT. It specifies CASSTALQGLDEKLFF. The variable domain in full, completed from reference TRBV28 and TRBJ1-4, reads DVKVTQSSRYLVKRTGEKVFLECVQDMDHENMFWYRQDPGLGLRLIYFSYDVKMKEKGDIPEGYSVSREKKERFSLILESASTNQTSMYLCASSTALQGLDEKLFFGSGTQLSVL.

V is TRBV7-6 and J is TRBJ2-3; the D gene is possibly TRBD2 (6 bases). V was cut by 1 base and J by 4 bases, with 24 bases left in between. In germline, CDR1 is SGHVS, CDR2 FNYEAQ. The CDR3 spans 19 residues. DNA of the CDR3: TGTGCCAGCAGCTTAGAGGCTAGCGAGCTACTGCACATATCAGATACGCAGTATTTT. Translating gives CASSLEASELLHISDTQYF.

The chain uses TRBV6-5 and TRBJ1-2; 7 positions agree with TRBD1. Germline values: CDR1 MNHEY, CDR2 SVGAGI. The CDR3 has 14 residues. The V gene end was trimmed by 7 bases and the J gene end by 8 bases; junction bases not matched to a gene: 13. CDR3 DNA: TGTGCCAGCATTGCCGGGACAGCTACCGCCGGCTACACCTTC. Its protein product is CASIAGTATAGYTF.

The V gene is TRBV29-1, the J gene TRBJ1-2; 11 nucleotides match TRBD1. Per the germline V gene, CDR1 is SQVTM and CDR2 is ANQGSEA. V shed 2 bases, J shed 2 bases, and the junction held 7 bases outside the gene matches. The CDR3 contains 16 residues. CDR3 sequence: CSVERTGGRLNYGYTF. The CDR3 nucleotides read TGCAGCGTTGAAAGGACAGGGGGCCGATTAAACTATGGCTACACCTTC.

This CDR3 is CAWTGRGGYTF. The CDR3 coding sequence is TGTGCCTGGACCGGACGGGGTGGCTACACCTTC. The genes are TRBV30 and TRBJ1-2; D remains unclear. Germline V lookup: CDR1 GTSNPN, CDR2 SVGIG (reference sequence). CDR3 length: 11 residues. Trimming removed 4 bases from V and 7 bases from J, with 10 bases in between. The full variable domain, with the rest looked up from reference TRBV30 and TRBJ1-2, is SQTIHQWPATLVQPVGSPLSLECTVEGTSNPNLYWYRQAAGRGLQLLFYSVGIGQISSEVPQNLSASRPQDRQFILSSKKLLLSDSGFYLCAWTGRGGYTFGSGTRLTVV.

The chain combines TRBV27 with TRBJ2-1; D possibly corresponds to TRBD1 (5 bases). The CDR3 consists of 13 residues. From germline, CDR1 is MNHEY and CDR2 SMNVEV (reference sequence). Trimming shortened V by 8 bases and J by 7 bases, and 15 bases separated the two germline ends. CDR3 in amino acids: CASCPGKGNEQFF. For the CDR3, the DNA is TGTGCCAGCTGTCCGGGCAAGGGGAATGAGCAGTTCTTC.

This chain uses TRBV2 with TRBJ1-2, with TRBD1 identical over 8 bases. V was pared by 7 bases and J by 0 bases, with 4 bases of the junction left unmatched. The CDR3 is 14 amino acids. Germline CDR1 and CDR2: SNHLY and FYNNEI. The CDR3 DNA sequence: TGTGCCAGCAATAAGGACAGGGCTAACTATGGCTACACCTTC. Residues: CASNKDRANYGYTF.

The chain employs TRBV7-9 and TRBJ2-7; TRBD1 might be the D (6 bases). Between the trimmed V and J ends, which lost 5 bases and 7 bases, there was a span of 30 bases. Germline assignment: CDR1 SEHNR and CDR2 FQNEAQ (reference sequence). This CDR3 has 18 residues. The CDR3, as DNA: TGTGCCAGCAGCAGCCCCCTGCCGATTATCGCGGGCCAGGGGGAGCAGTACTTC. Protein product: CASSSPLPIIAGQGEQYF.

The chain has TRBV6-1 and TRBJ1-5; tentative D call: TRBD1 (5 bases). The V end lost 1 base, the J end lost 7 bases, and 17 bases lay between the germline ends. In germline, CDR1 is MNHNS, CDR2 SASEGT. The CDR3 contains 16 residues. The CDR3 protein is CASSEGVGQGYQPQHF. CDR3 nucleotide sequence: TGTGCCAGCAGTGAAGGCGTTGGGCAGGGTTACCAGCCCCAGCATTTT.

CDR3 coding DNA: TGTGCCAGCAGCCCAAGACAGGGCTCCTATAATTCACCCCTCCACTTT. Protein product: CASSPRQGSYNSPLHF. V and J are TRBV7-9 and TRBJ1-6, with TRBD1 identical over 7 bases. V dropped 5 bases and J dropped 0; count of bases not matched to a gene: 4. Germline CDR1 and CDR2: SEHNR and FQNEAQ (reference sequence). This CDR3 region has 16 residues.

The V gene is TRBV19, the J gene TRBJ1-2, with D hard to call. The V gene's germline CDR1 is LNHDA and CDR2 SQIVND (reference sequence). V lost 4 bases to trimming and J lost 4 bases, with 16 bases between them. The length of the CDR3 is 15 residues. The CDR3 reads CASSTGGLGIYGYTF. Written as DNA, the CDR3 is TGTGCCAGTAGTACTGGAGGTTTGGGCATCTATGGCTACACCTTC.

This sequence joins TRBV6-5 and TRBJ2-3; D gene ambiguous. The CDR3 consists of 14 residues. Trimming removed 2 bases at V and 6 bases at J, with 12 bases between. Germline V gene data show CDR1 as MNHEY and CDR2 as SVGAGI. The CDR3 loop reads CASSYGWASDTQYF. The CDR3, as DNA: TGTGCCAGCAGTTACGGTTGGGCATCCGATACGCAGTATTTT.

This sequence joins TRBV6-5 and TRBJ2-2; a possible D gene is TRBD2 (6 bases). The V and J ends lost 8 bases and 6 bases respectively, with 19 bases between them. The CDR3 length is 15 residues. Germline assignment: CDR1 MNHEY and CDR2 SVGAGI. The CDR3 loop is CASPRGGRKAGELFF. In nucleotides, the CDR3 is TGTGCCAGCCCGAGAGGAGGGAGGAAGGCCGGGGAGCTGTTTTTT.